Listed below are T cell receptor beta chains from one sample, sequenced in a study of cytomegalovirus exposure and HLA in healthy donors. Data came from immunoSEQ multiplex PCR; TCRdb stores just in-frame clones and leaves some out. The data contain some 120,000 clones, roughly two thirds of them singletons. Source material: PBMCs. The receptors originated from a man aged 25-45 years in good health and CMV-seropositive. Both conserved end residues are part of each CDR3. A D gene is named only where the DNA matches it firmly. Not all rows give a size; the values are once, few, many and, for expanded clones, a class.

D,J,V,size,DNA,CDR3
TRBD1,TRBJ1-2,TRBV6-6,NA,TGTGCCAGCAGTTGGACAGGGGCCTATGGCTACACCTTC,CASSWTGAYGYTF
NA,TRBJ2-7,TRBV5-1,NA,TGCGCCAGCAGCTTGTCCGGGAGCTGGGACTACGAGCAGTACTTC,CASSLSGSWDYEQYF
TRBD1,TRBJ1-2,TRBV6-6,NA,TGTGCCAGCAGTTCGAGGACAGGGCCCGTCTATGGCTACACCTTC,CASSSRTGPVYGYTF
NA,TRBJ2-7,TRBV9,NA,TGTGCCAGCAGCCCCCGGGACTGGAACTACGAGCAGTACTTC,CASSPRDWNYEQYF
TRBD1,TRBJ2-3,TRBV29-1,NA,TGCAGCGTTAGGCAGGGGGTTCGCACAGATACGCAGTATTTT,CSVRQGVRTDTQYF
TRBD2,TRBJ2-1,TRBV11-3,once,TGTGCCAGCAGCCCCCAATCACTAGCGGGAGGGCCCGGTGAGCAGTTCTTC,CASSPQSLAGGPGEQFF
NA,TRBJ2-6,TRBV7-3,NA,TGTGCCAGCAGCATAGGACGAGGGTATGGGGCCAACGTCCTGACTTTC,CASSIGRGYGANVLTF
NA,TRBJ1-2,TRBV27,NA,TGTGCCAGCAGTTTATCCGGGTCTCGCTACACCTTC,CASSLSGSRYTF
TRBD1,TRBJ2-1,TRBV5-1,NA,TGCGCCAGCAGCCCCGGGGACAGGGGGAGTTTTTTCTACAATGAGCAGTTCTTC,CASSPGDRGSFFYNEQFF
NA,TRBJ2-4,TRBV29-1,NA,TGCAGCGTTGAACCGGTAGCGGCCAGAAACATTCAGTACTTC,CSVEPVAARNIQYF
TRBD2,TRBJ2-7,TRBV5-1,NA,TGCGCCAGCAGTTCCGGGACTAGCGGGATTACCTACGAGCAGTACTTC,CASSSGTSGITYEQYF
NA,TRBJ1-1,TRBV28,NA,TGTGCCAGCAGTGACCTGAGAGGCTCTGTCACTGAAGCTTTCTTT,CASSDLRGSVTEAFF
NA,TRBJ2-2,TRBV28,NA,TGTGCCAGCTCGACAGGTAGTGGCACCGGGGAGCTGTTTTTT,CASSTGSGTGELFF
TRBD1,TRBJ2-3,TRBV28,NA,TGTGCCAGCAGCTCCGGACAGGGGCGAGATACGCAGTATTTT,CASSSGQGRDTQYF
TRBD1,TRBJ2-7,TRBV10-3,NA,TGTGCCATCAACTCCGGGACAGGGAGCTACGAGCAGTACTTC,CAINSGTGSYEQYF
TRBD2,TRBJ2-1,TRBV28,few,TGTGCCAGCAGTACCCTAACTAGCGGACACTACAATGAGCAGTTCTTC,CASSTLTSGHYNEQFF
NA,TRBJ2-4,TRBV5-1,NA,TGCGCCAGCAGCCCCAACGTCGCAGGGTTGGACATTCAGTACTTC,CASSPNVAGLDIQYF
NA,TRBJ2-1,TRBV7-3,NA,TGTGCCAGCAGCTCCCGCGGCAACAATGAGCAGTTCTTC,CASSSRGNNEQFF
TRBD2,TRBJ2-3,TRBV11-1,NA,TGTGCCAGCAGCCCTCCTAGCGGCTCTAGCACAGATACGCAGTATTTT,CASSPPSGSSTDTQYF
TRBD2,TRBJ2-7,TRBV5-1,few,TGCGCCAGCAGCTTGGTGTCTAGCGGGAACTCCTACGAGCAGTACTTC,CASSLVSSGNSYEQYF
NA,TRBJ1-2,TRBV5-4,few,TGTGCCAGCAGACCCACAGGGAATGCTAACTATGGCTACACCTTC,CASRPTGNANYGYTF
NA,TRBJ2-3,TRBV5-1,once,TGCGCCAGCAGCTTGGATCCAGCAGATACGCAGTATTTT,CASSLDPADTQYF
TRBD1,TRBJ1-1,TRBV5-1,NA,TGCGCCAGCAGCTTCTACAGGGGCAGCACTGAAGCTTTCTTT,CASSFYRGSTEAFF
NA,TRBJ2-1,TRBV4-1,few,TGCGCCAGCAGCCAAGTATCTTACAGCTACAATGAGCAGTTCTTC,CASSQVSYSYNEQFF
TRBD1,TRBJ2-7,TRBV4-1,NA,TGCGCCAGCAGCCAAGATAAAAAGACTGACAGGGGTCGGCACGAGCAGTACTTC,CASSQDKKTDRGRHEQYF
TRBD2,TRBJ2-4,TRBV5-1,NA,TGCGCCAGCAGCGTTACCGGGACTAACAAAAACATTCAGTACTTC,CASSVTGTNKNIQYF
NA,TRBJ2-3,TRBV7-2,NA,TGTGCCAGCAGCTTACAGGGGGGAAGCACAGATACGCAGTATTTT,CASSLQGGSTDTQYF
NA,TRBJ2-1,TRBV2,NA,TGTGCCAGCAGCCGCGGACAGAGCTCCTACAATGAGCAGTTCTTC,CASSRGQSSYNEQFF